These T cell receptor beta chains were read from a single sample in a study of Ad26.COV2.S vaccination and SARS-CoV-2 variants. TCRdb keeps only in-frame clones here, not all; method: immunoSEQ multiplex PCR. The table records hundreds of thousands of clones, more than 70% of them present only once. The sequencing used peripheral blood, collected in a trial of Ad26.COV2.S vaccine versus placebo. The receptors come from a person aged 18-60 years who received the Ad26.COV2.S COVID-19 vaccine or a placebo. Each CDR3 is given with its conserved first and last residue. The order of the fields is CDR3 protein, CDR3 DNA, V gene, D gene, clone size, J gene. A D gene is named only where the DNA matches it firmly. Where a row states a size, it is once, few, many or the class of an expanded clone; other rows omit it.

CASSLAGGVWETQYF TGTGCCAGCAGCTTGGCAGGGGGGGTTTGGGAGACCCAGTACTTC TRBV5-4 - - TRBJ2-5
CASSHRGGAKNIQYF TGTGCCAGCAGCCACCGGGGGGGGGCCAAAAACATTCAGTACTTC TRBV28 TRBD2 - TRBJ2-4
CASSFSGYEQYF TGCGCCAGCAGCTTCTCAGGCTACGAGCAGTACTTC TRBV5-1 - few TRBJ2-7
CAWDYSYEQYF TGTGCCTGGGACTACTCCTACGAGCAGTACTTC TRBV30 - - TRBJ2-7
CASSLYTDTQYF TGTGCCAGCAGCTTGTACACAGATACGCAGTATTTT TRBV7-2 - once TRBJ2-3
CASSLMEATSYEQYF TGTGCCAGCAGCTTAATGGAGGCGACCTCCTACGAGCAGTACTTC TRBV7-8 - - TRBJ2-7
CASSQDGGYSYEQYF TGTGCCAGCAGCCAAGATGGGGGCTATTCGTACGAGCAGTACTTC TRBV14 - - TRBJ2-7
CASSLAGGSNTQYF TGTGCCAGCAGTCTAGCGGGAGGAAGTAATACGCAGTATTTT TRBV2 TRBD2 - TRBJ2-3
CASSIHLNTEAFF TGTGCCAGTAGTATTCACCTGAACACTGAAGCTTTCTTT TRBV19 - - TRBJ1-1
CASSSPASYEQYF TGTGCCAGCAGTTCGCCAGCTTCCTACGAGCAGTACTTC TRBV27 - once TRBJ2-7
CASSLGNRGETQYF TGTGCCAGCAGCTTAGGAAACAGGGGAGAGACCCAGTACTTC TRBV7-9 TRBD1 - TRBJ2-5
CASSKTGPQPQHF TGTGCCAGCAGTAAGACAGGTCCCCAGCCCCAGCATTTT TRBV27 - - TRBJ1-5
CASSQGTLGFDTQYF TGTGCCAGCAGCCAAGGGACTCTCGGGTTCGATACGCAGTATTTT TRBV4-2 - - TRBJ2-3
CASSEGDRVFYEQYF TGTGCCAGCAGTGAGGGGGACAGGGTTTTCTACGAGCAGTACTTC TRBV2 TRBD1 - TRBJ2-7
CASSPNTDSIEQYF TGCGCCAGCAGCCCAAATACTGACTCCATCGAGCAGTACTTC TRBV4-1 - - TRBJ2-7
CASSAPGTASSEQYF TGTGCCAGCAGCGCTCCCGGGACAGCGTCAAGCGAGCAGTACTTC TRBV9 TRBD1 - TRBJ2-7
CASSSRGLYNEQFF TGTGCCAGCAGCTCCAGGGGGCTCTACAATGAGCAGTTCTTC TRBV7-9 TRBD1 - TRBJ2-1
CASSIDINTYNEQFF TGTGCCAGTAGTATAGATATAAACACTTACAATGAGCAGTTCTTC TRBV19 - - TRBJ2-1
CASSLGYGGGNTEAFF TGCGCCAGCAGCTTGGGGTACGGGGGCGGGAACACTGAAGCTTTCTTT TRBV5-1 - - TRBJ1-1
CASTGVLTGELFF TGTGCCAGCACGGGAGTTCTAACCGGGGAGCTGTTTTTT TRBV2 - once TRBJ2-2
CASARDSDWYGYTF TGTGCCAGCGCGAGGGATTCTGATTGGTATGGCTACACCTTC TRBV7-9 - - TRBJ1-2
CASSLDGNSNQPQHF TGTGCCAGCAGCTTGGATGGGAATAGCAATCAGCCCCAGCATTTT TRBV5-4 - few TRBJ1-5
CASSPQDGNEKLFF TGTGCCAGCTCACCACAGGACGGAAATGAAAAACTGTTTTTT TRBV18 - - TRBJ1-4
CASSLKGVGGYTF TGCGCCAGCAGCTTGAAAGGGGTAGGGGGCTACACCTTC TRBV5-1 - - TRBJ1-2
CASSLFLGLYGYTF TGTGCCAGCAGTTTATTTCTAGGCCTCTATGGCTACACCTTC TRBV28 - - TRBJ1-2
CASSVWGKTEAFF TGCGCCAGCAGTGTTTGGGGCAAGACTGAAGCTTTCTTT TRBV5-1 - once TRBJ1-1
CASSYRRMNTEAFF TGCGCCAGCAGCTACAGGAGGATGAACACTGAAGCTTTCTTT TRBV5-1 - - TRBJ1-1
CASSSRTGWAFF TGTGCCAGCAGCTCGAGGACAGGTTGGGCTTTCTTT TRBV13 TRBD1 - TRBJ1-1
CASSSQYRGPEAFF TGCGCCAGCAGCTCCCAGTACAGGGGACCTGAAGCTTTCTTT TRBV5-1 TRBD1 - TRBJ1-1
CASSRINRGRNYGYTF TGTGCCAGCAGCCGAATAAACAGGGGCAGAAACTATGGCTACACCTTC TRBV11-2 TRBD1 - TRBJ1-2
CASSLLAGGQETQYF TGTGCCAGCAGTTTACTAGCGGGGGGCCAAGAGACCCAGTACTTC TRBV6-2/TRBV6-3 TRBD2 - TRBJ2-5
CASSLDGGYSEKLFF TGTGCCAGCAGCTTGGATGGGGGTTATAGTGAAAAACTGTTTTTT TRBV5-4 - - TRBJ1-4
CASSPNPRGAYEQYF TGTGCCAGCAGCCCCAACCCGAGGGGGGCCTACGAGCAGTACTTC TRBV3-1/TRBV3-2 - - TRBJ2-7
CASSPQQGQGRGYYEQYF TGTGCCAGCAGCCCGCAGCAGGGCCAGGGGCGGGGTTACTACGAGCAGTACTTC TRBV7-9 - few TRBJ2-7
CASSVTSASYNEQFF TGTGCCAGCAGCGTTACTAGCGCGTCCTACAATGAGCAGTTCTTC TRBV5-6 TRBD2 - TRBJ2-1
CASSLQVNYGYTF TGTGCCAGCAGTTTACAGGTTAACTATGGCTACACCTTC TRBV12-3/TRBV12-4 - - TRBJ1-2
CASGSNTGELFF TGTGCCAGTGGATCGAACACCGGGGAGCTGTTTTTT TRBV18 - - TRBJ2-2
CASSQGPGPQETQYF TGTGCCAGCAGCCAAGGGCCGGGACCGCAAGAGACCCAGTACTTC TRBV3-1/TRBV3-2 - - TRBJ2-5
CASSPGTNEQFF TGTGCCAGCAGCCCAGGGACGAATGAGCAGTTCTTC TRBV11-3 - few TRBJ2-1
CASSLISRLNTGELFF TGTGCCAGCAGCTTAATATCACGTTTGAACACCGGGGAGCTGTTTTTT TRBV7-3 - few TRBJ2-2